This T cell receptor (beta chain) was captured by sequencing in a study of T cells after yellow fever vaccination. About the research overall: Each low-cell-number fraction was prepared by means of SMART-Seq v4 Ultra Low Input. General study findings and limits: A limited proportion of clonotypes was detected within both the CD4 and CD8 compartments. When the response was secondary, it was weaker but reached its peak faster, day 5 versus 15. The booster saw the reappearance of most primary-vaccination clones (approximately 97% CD4, 88% CD8).

Of note for this clonotype: Its antigen is currently unknown.

One entry per CDR3 protein, called by TCRdb with MiXCR from the 5' RACE reads. Among 250,000 to 400,000 distinct CDR3 sequences listed, roughly 4.3% were seen once. The TCR was taken from a man aged 18 to 35 who received the YFV17D yellow fever vaccine. Sequences were derived from PBMCs, sampled 15 days after the yellow fever booster vaccination.

CDR3 amino acids: CASRPGQGPSGGYTF. DNA for the CDR3: TGTGCCAGCAGACCGGGACAGGGGCCTTCTGGTGGCTACACCTTC. The V gene is TRBV7-2, the J gene TRBJ1-2, with TRBD1 matching 10 bases. The germline gives CDR1 SGHTA, CDR2 FQGNSA. V trimming: 6 bases; J trimming: 7 bases; junction bases outside the gene matches: 11. This CDR3 is 15 amino acids long. The complete variable domain, with remaining parts taken from reference TRBV7-2 and TRBJ1-2, reads GAGVSQSPSNKVTEKGKDVELRCDPISGHTALYWYRQSLGQGLEFLIYFQGNSAPDKSGLPSDRFSAERTGGSVSTLTIQRTQQEDSAVYLCASRPGQGPSGGYTFGSGTRLTVV.